Listed here are 16 T cell receptor beta chains from one sample, sequenced in a study of blood T cells in healthy people across ages. Through a sample-barcoded 5' primer and a J-beta primer mix, a second PCR was run for roughly 7 to 12 cycles. TCRdb reprocessed the 5' RACE reads with MiXCR, giving one entry per CDR3 protein. The sample holds about 1.4 million distinct CDR3 sequences, almost 60% seen once. The sequenced sample was blood. The receptors come from a man between 18 and 29 years old in good health.

The chain couples TRBV6-5 to TRBJ2-6, with D uncertain. The CDR3 loop spans 15 amino acids. Trimming took 6 bases from V and 4 from J, leaving 13 bases between them. Germline V gene sequence: CDR1 MNHEY, CDR2 SVGAGI. The CDR3 loop reads CASSLTTDGANVLTF. The DNA of the CDR3 is TGTGCCAGCAGCCTAACTACGGACGGGGCCAACGTCCTGACTTTC.

The V and J genes are TRBV4-3 and TRBJ2-2; 8 bases line up with TRBD1. CDR3 length equals 14 residues. CDR1 is LGHNA, CDR2 YSLEER, per germline. With V trimmed by 5 bases and J by 6 bases, 5 bases remained unmatched. In DNA, the CDR3 is TGCGCCAGCAGCACGACAGGGGACGCCGGGGAGCTGTTTTTT. It codes for CASSTTGDAGELFF.

The chain combines TRBV4-2 with TRBJ1-4; perhaps TRBD1 as D (6 bases). Trimming stripped 0 bases from V and 8 bases from J, with 16 bases between. The length of the CDR3 is 16 residues. The germline V gene has CDR1 LGHNA and CDR2 YNFKEQ. The CDR3 nucleotides are TGTGCCAGCAGCCAAGATGGTCAGGGGAACGGGGAAAAACTGTTTTTT. It is translated as CASSQDGQGNGEKLFF.

CDR3 bases: TGTGCCATCAGTGTCCGGGATCGTGAGACCCAGTACTTC. It codes for CAISVRDRETQYF. The gene calls are TRBV10-3 and TRBJ2-5, with a possible D match to TRBD2 (5 bases). Trimming took 4 bases from V and 5 from J, leaving 11 bases between them. The CDR3 extends over 13 amino acids. Germline CDR1 reads ENHRY; CDR2 reads SYGVKD.

The chain carries TRBV28 and TRBJ1-2; the D is unclear. The CDR3 extends over 12 amino acids. V was trimmed by 6 bases and J by 6 bases, leaving 11 bases between them. Germline CDR1 reads MDHEN; CDR2 reads SYDVKM. The CDR3 sequence is CASSPRSDGYTF. The DNA for the CDR3 is TGTGCCAGCAGCCCCCGATCTGATGGCTACACCTTC.

In regard to this clonotype: A much larger clone lies one base from this, so it may be a read error. The V and J genes are TRBV20-1 and TRBJ2-3; 8 bases map to TRBD2. Looked up from germline, CDR1 is DFQATT and CDR2 is SNEGSKA (reference sequence). The CDR3 is made up of 12 amino acids. The V and J ends lost 4 bases and 8 bases, in that order; junction bases with no gene match: 5. CDR3 residues: CSAKEAGGTQYF. In nucleotides, the CDR3 is TGCAGTGCTAAAGAGGCGGGGGGTACGCAGTATTTT.

This clonotype was recorded at least ten times. The chain joins TRBV20-1 to TRBJ1-4; TRBD1 is a possible D gene (5 bases). Trimming left V 6 bases short and J 4 bases short, with 9 bases between. Germline V CDR1 and CDR2: DFQATT, SNEGSKA (reference sequence). There are 12 residues in the CDR3. The CDR3: CSAGQNNEKLFF. In nucleotides, the CDR3 is TGCAGTGCGGGGCAGAATAATGAAAAACTGTTTTTT.

This chain joins TRBV20-1 and TRBJ1-2; D is undetermined. V was trimmed by 3 bases and J by 0 bases, leaving 8 bases between them. Germline V CDR1 and CDR2: DFQATT, SNEGSKA (reference sequence). The CDR3 runs to 13 residues. CDR3 coding DNA: TGCAGTGCTAGTGGCGGACCTAACTATGGCTACACCTTC. Its protein product is CSASGGPNYGYTF.

The chain employs TRBV25-1 and TRBJ2-3; D is perhaps TRBD1 (6 bases). The CDR3 covers 14 residues. Trimming took off 3 bases at V and 5 bases at J, with 12 bases between the two ends. CDR1 is MGHDK and CDR2 is SYGVNS in the germline V gene. CDR3 in amino acids: CASSEGAFGDTQYF. In DNA, the CDR3 is TGTGCCAGCAGTGAGGGGGCGTTCGGAGATACGCAGTATTTT. Together with reference TRBV25-1 and TRBJ2-3, the CDR3 gives the full variable domain: EADIYQTPRYLVIGTGKKITLECSQTMGHDKMYWYQQDPGMELHLIHYSYGVNSTEKGDLSSESTVSRIRTEHFPLTLESARPSHTSQYLCASSEGAFGDTQYFGPGTRLTVL.

This clonotype was counted once. V usage is TRBV9 and J usage is TRBJ2-4, with a weak D call TRBD1 (5 bases). The V end lost 4 bases, the J end lost 6 bases, and 17 bases lay between the germline ends. Germline V gene data show CDR1 as SGDLS and CDR2 as YYNGEE. CDR3 length: 15 amino acids. Here the CDR3 reads CASSPPWGRINIQYF. As DNA, the CDR3 is TGTGCCAGCAGCCCCCCCTGGGGCAGAATAAACATTCAGTACTTC.

This clonotype occurred a few times. The chain is built from TRBV29-1 and TRBJ2-1; D ambiguous. V lost 5 bases and J lost 8, with 16 bases in between. Germline CDR1 SQVTM, CDR2 ANQGSEA. This CDR3 region has 13 residues. The CDR3 sequence is CSVYWLLGDEQFF. The CDR3 DNA reads as TGCAGCGTTTATTGGCTCCTCGGAGATGAGCAGTTCTTC.

A note on this clonotype: A junction boundary mismatches the germline segment, possibly from a read error. The gene calls are TRBV10-3 and TRBJ2-6; 11 bases are shared with TRBD2. CDR3 length: 19 residues. Germline CDR1 reads ENHRY; CDR2 reads SYGVKD. In DNA form, the CDR3 reads TGTGCCATCAGCAGAGAAACTAGCGGGAGTACGTCTGGGGCCAACGGCCTGACTTTC. Translated: CAISRETSGSTSGANGLTF.

The CDR3: CASSLVLPGSVQTQYF. CDR3 bases: TGCGCCAGCAGCTTGGTACTTCCCGGTAGTGTTCAGACCCAGTACTTC. This chain links TRBV5-1 with TRBJ2-5, with D unclear. This CDR3 is built from 16 residues. With 0 bases removed from V and 6 bases from J, the gap between germline ends came to 18 bases. The germline V gene has CDR1 SGHRS and CDR2 YFSETQ. Variable domain in full (rest from reference TRBV5-1 and TRBJ2-5): KAGVTQTPRYLIKTRGQQVTLSCSPISGHRSVSWYQQTPGQGLQFLFEYFSETQRNKGNFPGRFSGRQFSNSRSEMNVSTLELGDSALYLCASSLVLPGSVQTQYFGPGTRLLVL.

The V and J genes are TRBV20-1 and TRBJ2-1, with TRBD2 matching over 10 bases. The CDR3 runs to 15 residues. V lost 2 bases, J lost 4 bases, and 5 bases stayed unmatched. Germline-derived CDR1 and CDR2 are DFQATT and SNEGSKA (reference sequence). The CDR3 nucleotides are TGCAGTGCTAGATCCCTTAGCGGGGGGTACAATGAGCAGTTCTTC. Amino acid sequence: CSARSLSGGYNEQFF.

In its sample, this clonotype was seen a few times. The chain is built from TRBV29-1 and TRBJ2-1; 8 nucleotides match TRBD1. The CDR3 spans 14 residues. The germline gives CDR1 SQVTM, CDR2 ANQGSEA. V shed 4 bases, J shed 4 bases, and the junction held 6 bases outside the gene matches. The CDR3 DNA sequence: TGCAGCGTTGGAAGCGACAGGGGATACAATGAGCAGTTCTTC. Translated, it gives CSVGSDRGYNEQFF.

Of note for this clonotype: The junction and the germline gene differ at one end; a read error may be behind it. The CDR3 DNA follows: TGTGCCAGCATGGGGACGAACCAAGTGACCCAGTACTTC. Amino acids: CASMGTNQVTQYF. J is TRBJ2-5 and V is TRBV11-1; either TRBD1 or TRBD2 may supply D (5 bases each). CDR3 length: 13 amino acids. The V gene's germline CDR1 is SGHAT and CDR2 FQDESV (reference sequence).